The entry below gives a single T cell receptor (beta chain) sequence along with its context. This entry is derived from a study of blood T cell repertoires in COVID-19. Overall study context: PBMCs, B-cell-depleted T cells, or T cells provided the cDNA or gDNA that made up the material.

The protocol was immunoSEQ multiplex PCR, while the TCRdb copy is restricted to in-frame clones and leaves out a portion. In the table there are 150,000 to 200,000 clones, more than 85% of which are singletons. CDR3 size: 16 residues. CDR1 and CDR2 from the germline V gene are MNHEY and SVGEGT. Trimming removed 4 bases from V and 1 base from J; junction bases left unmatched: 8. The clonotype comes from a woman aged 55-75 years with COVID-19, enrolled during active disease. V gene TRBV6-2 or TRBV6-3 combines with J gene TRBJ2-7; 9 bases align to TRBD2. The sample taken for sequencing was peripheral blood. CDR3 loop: CASSFFSGGSSYEQYF. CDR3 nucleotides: TGTGCCAGCAGTTTTTTCAGCGGGGGGTCTTCCTACGAGCAGTACTTC.